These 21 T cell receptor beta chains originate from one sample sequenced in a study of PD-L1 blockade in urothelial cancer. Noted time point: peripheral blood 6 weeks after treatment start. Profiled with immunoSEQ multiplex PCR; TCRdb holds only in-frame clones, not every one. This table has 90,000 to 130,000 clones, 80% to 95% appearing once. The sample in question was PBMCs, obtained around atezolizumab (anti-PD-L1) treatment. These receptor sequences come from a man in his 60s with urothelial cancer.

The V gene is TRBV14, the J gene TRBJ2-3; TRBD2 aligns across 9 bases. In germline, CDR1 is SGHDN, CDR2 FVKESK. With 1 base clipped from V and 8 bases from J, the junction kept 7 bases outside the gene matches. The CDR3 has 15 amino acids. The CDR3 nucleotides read TGTGCCAGCAGCCAAGTCCAGCGGGGGGCGGGTACGCAGTATTTT. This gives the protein CASSQVQRGAGTQYF. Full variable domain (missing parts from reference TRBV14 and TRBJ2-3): EAGVTQFPSHSVIEKGQTVTLRCDPISGHDNLYWYRRVMGKEIKFLLHFVKESKQDESGMPNNRFLAERTGGTYSTLKVQPAELEDSGVYFCASSQVQRGAGTQYFGPGTRLTVL.

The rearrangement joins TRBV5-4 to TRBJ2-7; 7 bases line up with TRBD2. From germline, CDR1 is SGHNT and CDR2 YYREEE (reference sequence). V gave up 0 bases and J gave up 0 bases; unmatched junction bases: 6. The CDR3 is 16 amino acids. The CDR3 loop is CASSLGGGVSSYEQYF. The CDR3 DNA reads TGTGCCAGCAGCTTGGGGGGAGGGGTTAGCTCCTACGAGCAGTACTTC.

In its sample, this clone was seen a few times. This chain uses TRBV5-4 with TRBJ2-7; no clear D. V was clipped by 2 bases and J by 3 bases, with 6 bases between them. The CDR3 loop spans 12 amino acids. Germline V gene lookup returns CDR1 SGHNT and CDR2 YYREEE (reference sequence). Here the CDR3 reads CASSFEFYEQYF. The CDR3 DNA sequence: TGTGCCAGCAGCTTTGAGTTCTACGAGCAGTACTTC.

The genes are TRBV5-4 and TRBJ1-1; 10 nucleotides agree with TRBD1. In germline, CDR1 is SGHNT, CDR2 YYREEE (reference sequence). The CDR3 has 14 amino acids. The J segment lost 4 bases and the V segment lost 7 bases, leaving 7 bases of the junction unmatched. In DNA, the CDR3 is TGTGCCAGCGCCGGGACAGGGGAGGGCACTGAAGCTTTCTTT. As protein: CASAGTGEGTEAFF.

The CDR3 region is CSASPTDTQYF. CDR3 DNA: TGCAGTGCTAGTCCAACAGATACGCAGTATTTT. The chain links TRBV20-1 to TRBJ2-3; D is uncertain. Germline V CDR1 and CDR2: DFQATT, SNEGSKA (reference sequence). Trimming removed 3 bases from V and 3 bases from J, with 4 bases in between. CDR3 size: 11 residues.

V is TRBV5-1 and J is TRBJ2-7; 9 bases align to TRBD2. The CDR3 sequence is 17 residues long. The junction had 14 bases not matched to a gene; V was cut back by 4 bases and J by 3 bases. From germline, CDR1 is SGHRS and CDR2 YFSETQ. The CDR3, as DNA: TGCGCCAGCAGCCCCATCCTAATAGCGGGGGAACTCTACGAGCAGTACTTC. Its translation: CASSPILIAGELYEQYF.

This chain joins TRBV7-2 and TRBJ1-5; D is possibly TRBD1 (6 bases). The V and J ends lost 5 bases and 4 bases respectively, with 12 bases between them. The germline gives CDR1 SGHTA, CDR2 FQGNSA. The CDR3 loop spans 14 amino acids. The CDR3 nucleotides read TGTGCCAGCAGCAATAGGACAGAAAATCAGCCCCAGCATTTT. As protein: CASSNRTENQPQHF.

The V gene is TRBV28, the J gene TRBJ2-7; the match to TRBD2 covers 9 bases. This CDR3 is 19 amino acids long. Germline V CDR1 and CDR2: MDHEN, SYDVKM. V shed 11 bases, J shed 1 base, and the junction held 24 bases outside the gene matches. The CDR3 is CAPAISPLKREVESYEQYF. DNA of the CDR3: TGTGCCCCAGCTATCAGTCCGCTCAAGCGGGAGGTAGAATCCTACGAGCAGTACTTC.

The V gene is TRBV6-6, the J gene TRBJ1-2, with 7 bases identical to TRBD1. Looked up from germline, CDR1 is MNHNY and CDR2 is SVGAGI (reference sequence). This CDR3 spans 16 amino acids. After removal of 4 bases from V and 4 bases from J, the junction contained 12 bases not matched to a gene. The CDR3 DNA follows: TGTGCCAGCAGTTTTCCCCCCGGGACAGCGTTCTATGGCTACACCTTC. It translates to CASSFPPGTAFYGYTF.

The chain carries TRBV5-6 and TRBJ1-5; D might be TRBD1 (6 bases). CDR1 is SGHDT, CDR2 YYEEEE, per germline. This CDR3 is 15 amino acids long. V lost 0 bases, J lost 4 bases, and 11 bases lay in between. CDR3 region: CASSLGPGVNQPQHF. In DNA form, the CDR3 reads TGTGCCAGCAGCTTGGGGCCAGGGGTGAATCAGCCCCAGCATTTT.

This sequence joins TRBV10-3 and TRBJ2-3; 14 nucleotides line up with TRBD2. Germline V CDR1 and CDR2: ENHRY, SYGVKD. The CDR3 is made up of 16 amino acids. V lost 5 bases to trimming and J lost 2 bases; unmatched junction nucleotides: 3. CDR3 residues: CAISPGLAGDTDTQYF. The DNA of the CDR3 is TGTGCCATCAGTCCGGGACTAGCGGGGGACACAGATACGCAGTATTTT.

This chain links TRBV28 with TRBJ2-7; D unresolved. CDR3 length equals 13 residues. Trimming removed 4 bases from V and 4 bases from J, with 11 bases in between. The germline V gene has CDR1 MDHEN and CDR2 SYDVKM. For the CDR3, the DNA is TGTGCCAGCAGTTCACTAAACACGTACGAGCAGTACTTC. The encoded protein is CASSSLNTYEQYF. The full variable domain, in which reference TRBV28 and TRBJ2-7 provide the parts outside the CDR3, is DVKVTQSSRYLVKRTGEKVFLECVQDMDHENMFWYRQDPGLGLRLIYFSYDVKMKEKGDIPEGYSVSREKKERFSLILESASTNQTSMYLCASSSLNTYEQYFGPGTRLTVT.

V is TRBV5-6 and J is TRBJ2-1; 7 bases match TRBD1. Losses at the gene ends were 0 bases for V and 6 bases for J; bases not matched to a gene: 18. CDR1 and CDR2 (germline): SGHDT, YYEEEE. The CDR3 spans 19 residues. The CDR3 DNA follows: TGTGCCAGCAGCTTGGGTCCCCCCAATACAGGGGCCGAGACCAATGAGCAGTTCTTC. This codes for CASSLGPPNTGAETNEQFF. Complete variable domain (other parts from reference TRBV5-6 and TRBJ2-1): DAGVTQSPTHLIKTRGQQVTLRCSPKSGHDTVSWYQQALGQGPQFIFQYYEEEERQRGNFPDRFSGHQFPNYSSELNVNALLLGDSALYLCASSLGPPNTGAETNEQFFGPGTRLTVL.

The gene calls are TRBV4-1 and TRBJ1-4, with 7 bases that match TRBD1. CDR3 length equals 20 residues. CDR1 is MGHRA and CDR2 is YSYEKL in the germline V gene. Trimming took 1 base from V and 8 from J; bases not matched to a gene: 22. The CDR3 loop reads CASSQVRGGSQQGKEEKLFF. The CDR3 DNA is TGCGCCAGCAGCCAAGTGCGCGGCGGTAGTCAACAGGGGAAGGAAGAAAAACTGTTTTTT.

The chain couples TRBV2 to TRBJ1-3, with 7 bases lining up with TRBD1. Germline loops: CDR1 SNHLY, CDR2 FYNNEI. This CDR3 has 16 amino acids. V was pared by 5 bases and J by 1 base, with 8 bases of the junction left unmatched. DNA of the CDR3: TGTGCCAGCAGTTCCACAGGGGCCAGGTCTGGAAACACCATATATTTT. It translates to CASSSTGARSGNTIYF.

CDR3 nucleotide sequence: TGTGCCAGCAGTCCAGCGGGGGGGCCTTATTACACCGGGGAGCTGTTTTTT. Protein product: CASSPAGGPYYTGELFF. The chain carries TRBV27 and TRBJ2-2; 10 bases map to TRBD2. The V and J ends lost 5 bases and 3 bases, in that order; junction bases with no gene match: 9. Germline values: CDR1 MNHEY, CDR2 SMNVEV (reference sequence). There are 17 residues in the CDR3.

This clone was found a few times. The CDR3 loop reads CASRSKVGRRNTGELFF. The CDR3 DNA reads as TGTGCCAGCAGATCAAAGGTGGGGAGGAGGAACACCGGGGAGCTGTTTTTT. The rearrangement links TRBV11-2 to TRBJ2-2; D is possibly TRBD2 (6 bases). Trimming took off 6 bases at V and 1 base at J, with 18 bases between the two ends. From germline, CDR1 is SGHAT and CDR2 FQNNGV. CDR3 length equals 17 residues.

The CDR3 nucleotides read TGTGCCAGCAGTGATCCTCAACAGGGGGGAGAGACCCAGTACTTC. This translates into CASSDPQQGGETQYF. The rearrangement uses TRBV2 and TRBJ2-5; the match to TRBD1 covers 8 bases. Trimming took 3 bases from V and 4 from J; bases not matched to a gene: 7. From germline, CDR1 is SNHLY and CDR2 FYNNEI. CDR3 length equals 15 residues.

CDR3 region: CSVSGQGYNEQFF. For the CDR3, the DNA is TGCAGCGTCTCGGGTCAGGGATACAATGAGCAGTTCTTC. The rearrangement links TRBV29-1 to TRBJ2-1, with D possibly matching TRBD1 (5 bases). Trimming cost V 6 bases and J 4 bases, with 13 bases left between them. CDR1 SQVTM and CDR2 ANQGSEA come from the germline V gene. The CDR3 covers 13 residues.

Here the CDR3 reads CASSSSQTGRRDTQYF. The CDR3 nucleotides read TGTGCCAGCAGTTCCTCACAAACCGGGAGAAGAGATACGCAGTATTTT. The chain joins TRBV28 to TRBJ2-3, with a possible D match to TRBD2 (6 bases). Germline V gene lookup returns CDR1 MDHEN and CDR2 SYDVKM. The CDR3 consists of 16 residues. The germline V and J ends were trimmed by 4 bases and 5 bases, with 19 bases remaining between them.

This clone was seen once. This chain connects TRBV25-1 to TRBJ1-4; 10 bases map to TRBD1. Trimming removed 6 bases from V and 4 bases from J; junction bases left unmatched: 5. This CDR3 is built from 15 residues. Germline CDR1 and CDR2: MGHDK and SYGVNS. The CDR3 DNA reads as TGTGCCAGCAGGGGGGACAGGGGTGATAATGAAAAACTGTTTTTT. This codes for CASRGDRGDNEKLFF. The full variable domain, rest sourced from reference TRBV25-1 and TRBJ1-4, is EADIYQTPRYLVIGTGKKITLECSQTMGHDKMYWYQQDPGMELHLIHYSYGVNSTEKGDLSSESTVSRIRTEHFPLTLESARPSHTSQYLCASRGDRGDNEKLFFGSGTQLSVL.